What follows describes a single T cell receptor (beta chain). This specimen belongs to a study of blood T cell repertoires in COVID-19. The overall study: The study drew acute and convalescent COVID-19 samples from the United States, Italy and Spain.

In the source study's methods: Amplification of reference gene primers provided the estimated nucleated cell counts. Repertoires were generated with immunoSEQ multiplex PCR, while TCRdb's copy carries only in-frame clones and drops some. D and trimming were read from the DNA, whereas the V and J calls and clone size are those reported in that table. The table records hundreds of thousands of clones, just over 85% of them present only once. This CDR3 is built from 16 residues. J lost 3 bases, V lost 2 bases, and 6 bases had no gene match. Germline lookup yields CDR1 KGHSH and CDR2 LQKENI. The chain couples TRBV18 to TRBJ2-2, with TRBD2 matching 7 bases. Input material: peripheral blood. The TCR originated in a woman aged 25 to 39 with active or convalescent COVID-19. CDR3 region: CASSPFRGGDTGELFF. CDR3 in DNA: TGTGCCAGCTCACCATTCCGGGGAGGGGACACCGGGGAGCTGTTTTTT. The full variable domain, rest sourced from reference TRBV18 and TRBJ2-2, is NAGVMQNPRHLVRRRGQEARLRCSPMKGHSHVYWYRQLPEEGLKFMVYLQKENIIDESGMPKERFSAEFPKEGPSILRIQQVVRGDSAAYFCASSPFRGGDTGELFFGEGSRLTVL.